The entry that follows covers one TCR beta chain sequence. This record belongs to a study of blood T cell repertoires in COVID-19. Turning to the study itself: Samples representing acute and convalescent COVID-19 were sourced from the United States, Italy and Spain. Sample material is recorded as cDNA or gDNA derived from T cells, B-cell-depleted T cells, or PBMCs.

Profiling relied on immunoSEQ multiplex PCR, and the TCRdb table lists in-frame clones only, not all of them. Here the sample spans roughly 120,000 clones, 75% to 90% being singletons. The CDR3 length is 13 residues. The J segment lost 8 bases and the V segment lost 1 base, leaving 3 bases of the junction unmatched. Sequenced sample: peripheral blood. This TCR was recovered from a man aged 25 to 40 with acute or convalescent COVID-19. The chain couples TRBV12-3 or TRBV12-4 to TRBJ1-2; 8 nucleotides match TRBD1. This CDR3 reads CASSLGTGWGYTF. The DNA of the CDR3 is TGTGCCAGCAGTTTAGGGACAGGGTGGGGCTACACCTTC.